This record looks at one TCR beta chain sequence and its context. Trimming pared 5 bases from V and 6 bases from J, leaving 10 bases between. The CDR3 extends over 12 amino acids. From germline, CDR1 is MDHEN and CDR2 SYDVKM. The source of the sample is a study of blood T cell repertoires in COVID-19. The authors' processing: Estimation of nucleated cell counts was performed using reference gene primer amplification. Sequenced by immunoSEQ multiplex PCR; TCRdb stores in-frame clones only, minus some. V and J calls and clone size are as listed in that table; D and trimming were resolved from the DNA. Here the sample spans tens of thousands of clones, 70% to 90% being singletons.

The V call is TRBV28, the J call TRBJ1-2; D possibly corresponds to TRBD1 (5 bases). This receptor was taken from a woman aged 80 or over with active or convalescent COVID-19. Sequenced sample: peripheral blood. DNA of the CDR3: TGTGCCAGCAGTGCCCCAGGGAATGGCTACACCTTC. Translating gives CASSAPGNGYTF.